This T cell receptor beta chain was found in a study of Graves' ophthalmopathy and Graves' hyperthyroidism. Overall study: Calling hyperthyroidism stable required that no ophthalmopathy show up within 18 months of follow-up. The study's findings and limits: Also, most clonotypes expanded in the thyroid above 0.001 frequency appeared in blood.

Between the trimmed V and J ends, which lost 6 bases and 6 bases, there was a span of 15 bases. Per germline, CDR1 MNHEY and CDR2 SVGAGI. The CDR3 has 14 residues. This clonotype was counted at least ten times. Antigen unknown. The authors amplified TCR beta CDR3 regions, and they did so from RNA transcripts for repertoire sequencing. The workflow started with a first-round RT-PCR run with HTBI primers and then moved on to a second-round multiplex PCR. TCRdb used MiXCR to reprocess the multiplex PCR reads, holding one entry per CDR3 protein. Counted here are about 590,000 distinct CDR3 sequences, about two fifths occurring once; the ten biggest clones make up about 4.2%. Eligible hyperthyroidism cases comprised new diagnoses of under 2 months' duration in individuals aged 18 to 65. Clinicians diagnosed using symptoms, serum thyroxine, TRAb, thyroid ultrasound and orbital computed tomography.

The chain uses TRBV6-5 and TRBJ1-5; tentatively, D is TRBD1 (6 bases). Source material: peripheral blood or thyroid tissue (not recorded which). This TCR was recovered from an adult man with Graves' hyperthyroidism. CDR3 coding DNA: TGTGCCAGCAGCCCCCGACAGGCAAGTCAGCCCCAGCATTTT. Translated, it gives CASSPRQASQPQHF.